These T cell receptor beta chains were read from a single sample in a study of blood T cell repertoires in COVID-19. The table came from immunoSEQ multiplex PCR; TCRdb's copy has only in-frame clones and leaves some out. The profile shows about 530,000 clones, less than 90% of them singletons. The material sequenced was peripheral blood. The receptor set was obtained from a woman in her 50s with COVID-19, enrolled during active disease. The conserved cysteine and the conserved F or W are not part of the CDR3 here. Each record gives: D gene, V gene, CDR3 protein. D genes are given only for firm matches.

>TRBD1|TRBV19
ASTQTGTGQETQY
>TRBD1|TRBV5-4
ASSAPGQGRIEQY
>TRBD2|TRBV9
ASSYSGESYNEQF
>TRBD1|TRBV28
ASRPAGTGLQAF
>-|TRBV25-1
ASSRDLSTDTQY
>-|TRBV2
ASSDGGEQY
>TRBD2|TRBV3-1/TRBV3-2
ASSQDASGAYEQY
>-|TRBV2
ASSDRAGYLIGYT
>TRBD2|TRBV3-1/TRBV3-2
ASSYTSGGAYEQY
>-|TRBV6-4
ASSEAWLTEAF
>-|TRBV4-1
ASSQDRQTYYGYT
>TRBD1|TRBV11-2
ASSAGTGVLNSPLH
>-|TRBV1
TSSYPDGTGETGANVLT
>-|TRBV2
ASSHVGAEGNSPLH
>TRBD1|TRBV3-1/TRBV3-2
ASSQQGAGSYEQY
>-|TRBV18
ASSPPTLKGLLTGELF
>-|TRBV7-9
ASSLATRNYGYT
>-|TRBV28
ASSRLIDRRTYEQY
>-|TRBV7-9
ASSTDILNTEAF
>TRBD2|TRBV2
ASSEGLAASYEQY
>TRBD1|TRBV3-1/TRBV3-2
ASSMTGGLSEQF
>-|TRBV7-6
ASSLGEDQPQH
>TRBD1|TRBV2
ASSGTGGYEQF
>-|TRBV13
ASSHGPAGEQY